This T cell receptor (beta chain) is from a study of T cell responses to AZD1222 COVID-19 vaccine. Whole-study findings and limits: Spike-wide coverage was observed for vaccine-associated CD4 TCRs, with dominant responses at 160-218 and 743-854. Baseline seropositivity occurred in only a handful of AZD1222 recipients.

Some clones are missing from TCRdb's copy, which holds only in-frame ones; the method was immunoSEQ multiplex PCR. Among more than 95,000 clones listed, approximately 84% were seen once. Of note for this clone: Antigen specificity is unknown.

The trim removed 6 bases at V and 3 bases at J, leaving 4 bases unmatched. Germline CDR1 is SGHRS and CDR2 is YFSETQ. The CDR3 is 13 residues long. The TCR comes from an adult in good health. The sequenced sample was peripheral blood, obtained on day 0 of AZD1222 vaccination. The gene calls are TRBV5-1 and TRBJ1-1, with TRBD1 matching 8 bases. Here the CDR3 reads CASTPDRDTEAFF. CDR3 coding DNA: TGCGCCAGCACCCCGGACAGGGACACTGAAGCTTTCTTT.